The subject of this entry is one T cell receptor beta chain. The antigen is unknown. The CDR3 totals 12 residues. Per germline, CDR1 MGHDK and CDR2 SYGVNS. The V gene lost 0 bases and the J gene lost 8 bases, with 7 bases spanning the gap. This specimen comes from a study of Tregs in tolerant kidney transplant recipients. Study-wide findings and caveats: Findings come from small patient numbers and require larger validation.

Generated by immunoSEQ multiplex PCR, the TCRdb table keeps only in-frame clones and is missing some. The sample carries 2,500 to 3,000 clones, around 38% recorded once. This chain joins TRBV25-1 and TRBJ1-2, with D unclear. Sequenced sample: Tregs from blood cultured with allogeneic cells. The receptor was isolated from a human donor in good health. As DNA, the CDR3 is TGTGCCAGCAGTGAATACGTGGGCGGCTACACCTTC. Its translation: CASSEYVGGYTF.